This TCR beta chain was sequenced in a study of spatial heterogeneity in lung cancer. Turning to the study itself: Where present, follow-up PBMC were sequenced a median of roughly two years after resection.

This CDR3 region has 14 residues. V shed 1 base and J shed 6 bases, with 11 bases lying between them. The germline V gene has CDR1 SGHVS and CDR2 FNYEAQ. TCRdb redid the calling of the 5' RACE reads with MiXCR, one entry per CDR3 protein. Seen here are some 46,000 distinct CDR3 sequences, 12% observed once, and the top ten hold 30% to 40%. Sample time point: blood at routine non-recurrence follow-up after resection. Sequencing used PBMCs, obtained at follow-up. The clonotype was recovered from a male donor with early-stage non-small cell lung cancer. The V gene is TRBV7-6, the J gene TRBJ2-3; either TRBD1 or TRBD2 may supply D (7 bases each). CDR3 sequence: CASSLVQGGDTQYF. CDR3 in DNA: TGTGCCAGCAGCTTAGTTCAGGGGGGGGATACGCAGTATTTT.